This T cell receptor beta chain was profiled in a study of T cells in Graves' hyperthyroidism and ophthalmopathy. This clonotype was found a few times. It was RNA transcripts that yielded the amplified TCR beta CDR3 regions. A set of HTBI primers served as the primers for a first-round RT-PCR of the TCR CDR3. A single record per CDR3 protein comes from TCRdb applying MiXCR to the multiplex PCR reads. The sample has about 210,000 distinct CDR3 sequences, under 20% seen once. V lost 0 bases to trimming and J lost 0 bases, with 6 bases between them. From germline, CDR1 is KGHSH and CDR2 LQKENI. The CDR3 is made up of 15 amino acids.

The material sequenced was blood. The receptor comes from a man aged 45-65 years with Graves' hyperthyroidism. The chain employs TRBV18 and TRBJ1-3, with a possible D match to TRBD1 (5 bases). DNA of the CDR3: TGTGCCAGCTCACCACCAGGGGACTCTGGAAACACCATATATTTT. Its protein is CASSPPGDSGNTIYF.